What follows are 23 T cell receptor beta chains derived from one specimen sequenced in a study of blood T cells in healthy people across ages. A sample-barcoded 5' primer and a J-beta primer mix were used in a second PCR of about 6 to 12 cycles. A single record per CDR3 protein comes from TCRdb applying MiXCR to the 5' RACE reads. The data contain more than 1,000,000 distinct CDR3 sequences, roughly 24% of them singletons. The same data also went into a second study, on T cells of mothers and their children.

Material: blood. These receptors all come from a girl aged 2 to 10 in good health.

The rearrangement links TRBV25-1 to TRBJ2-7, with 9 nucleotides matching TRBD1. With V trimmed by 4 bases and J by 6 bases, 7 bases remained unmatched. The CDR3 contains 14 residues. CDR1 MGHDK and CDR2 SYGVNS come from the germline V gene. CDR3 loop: CASSVGQGFVEQYF. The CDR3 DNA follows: TGTGCCAGCAGTGTAGGACAGGGGTTTGTCGAGCAGTACTTC.

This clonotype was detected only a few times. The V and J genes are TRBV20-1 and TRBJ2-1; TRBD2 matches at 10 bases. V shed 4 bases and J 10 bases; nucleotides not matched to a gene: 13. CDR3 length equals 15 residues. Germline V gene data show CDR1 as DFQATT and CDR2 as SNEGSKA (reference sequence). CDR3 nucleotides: TGCAGTGCTATTGCCACTAGCGGGACGCCGGGCGAGCAGTTCTTC. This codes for CSAIATSGTPGEQFF.

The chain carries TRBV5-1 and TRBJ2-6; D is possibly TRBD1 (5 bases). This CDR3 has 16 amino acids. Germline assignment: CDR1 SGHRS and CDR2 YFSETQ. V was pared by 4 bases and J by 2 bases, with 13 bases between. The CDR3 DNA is TGCGCCAGCAGCCCAGGGTCAAGTGCTGGGGCCAACGTCCTGACTTTC. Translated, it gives CASSPGSSAGANVLTF.

For the CDR3, the DNA is TGCAGTGCTAGAGGTAGTGTCCTGGGAAATGAGCAGTTCTTC. It translates to CSARGSVLGNEQFF. This chain links TRBV20-1 with TRBJ2-1; no clear D. Germline V gene lookup returns CDR1 DFQATT and CDR2 SNEGSKA (reference sequence). This CDR3 contains 14 residues. V shed 1 base and J shed 7 bases, with 14 bases lying between them.

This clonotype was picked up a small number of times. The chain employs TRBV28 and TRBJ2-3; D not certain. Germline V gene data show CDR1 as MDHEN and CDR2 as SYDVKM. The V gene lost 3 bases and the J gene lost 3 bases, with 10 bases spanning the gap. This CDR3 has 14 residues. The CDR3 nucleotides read TGTGCCAGCAGTTTCTTGGCCGGGACAGATACGCAGTATTTT. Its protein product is CASSFLAGTDTQYF.

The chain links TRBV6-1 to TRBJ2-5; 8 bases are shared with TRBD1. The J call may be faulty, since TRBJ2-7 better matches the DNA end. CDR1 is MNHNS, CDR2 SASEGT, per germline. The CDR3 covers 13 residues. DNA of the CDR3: TGTGCCAGCAATCACAGGGGGTCCTACGAGCAGTACTTC. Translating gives CASNHRGSYEQYF.

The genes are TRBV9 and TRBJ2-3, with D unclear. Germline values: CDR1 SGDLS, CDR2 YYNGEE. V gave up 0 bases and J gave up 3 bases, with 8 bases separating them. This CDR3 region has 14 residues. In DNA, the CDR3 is TGTGCCAGCAGCGTAGCCGGTTTGACAGATACGCAGTATTTT. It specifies CASSVAGLTDTQYF.

CDR3 region: CASSLVGTTAETQYF. The DNA of the CDR3 is TGTGCCAGCAGCTTAGTAGGGACCACCGCGGAGACCCAGTACTTC. This chain uses TRBV7-6 with TRBJ2-5; D may correspond to TRBD1 or TRBD2 (5 bases each). CDR1 and CDR2 (germline): SGHVS, FNYEAQ. The CDR3 is 15 amino acids. V was clipped by 1 base and J by 5 bases, with 14 bases between them.

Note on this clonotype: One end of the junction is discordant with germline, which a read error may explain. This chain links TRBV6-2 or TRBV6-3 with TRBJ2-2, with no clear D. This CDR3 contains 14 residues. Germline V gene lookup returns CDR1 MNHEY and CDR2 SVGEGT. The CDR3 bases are TGTGCCAGTAGTTCCCATAGGGATACCGGGGAGCTGTTTTTT. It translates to CASSSHRDTGELFF.

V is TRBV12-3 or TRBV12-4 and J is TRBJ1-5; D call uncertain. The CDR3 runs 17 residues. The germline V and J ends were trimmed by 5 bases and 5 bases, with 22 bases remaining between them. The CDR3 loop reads CASSLRVGRPLDQPQHF. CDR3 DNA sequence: TGTGCCAGCAGTCTAAGGGTCGGGAGGCCTCTTGATCAGCCCCAGCATTTT.

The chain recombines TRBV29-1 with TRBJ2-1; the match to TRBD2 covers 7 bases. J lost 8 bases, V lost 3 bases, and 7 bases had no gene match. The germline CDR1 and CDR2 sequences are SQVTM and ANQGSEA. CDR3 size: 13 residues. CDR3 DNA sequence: TGCAGCGTTGAGTGGGAGGGAAAGGATGAGCAGTTCTTC. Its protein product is CSVEWEGKDEQFF.

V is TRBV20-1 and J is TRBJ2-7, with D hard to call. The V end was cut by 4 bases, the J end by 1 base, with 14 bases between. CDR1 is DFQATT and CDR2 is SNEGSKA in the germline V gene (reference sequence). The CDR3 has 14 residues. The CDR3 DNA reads TGCAGTGCTAACCCAGCTGGGATTTCCTACGAGCAGTACTTC. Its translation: CSANPAGISYEQYF.

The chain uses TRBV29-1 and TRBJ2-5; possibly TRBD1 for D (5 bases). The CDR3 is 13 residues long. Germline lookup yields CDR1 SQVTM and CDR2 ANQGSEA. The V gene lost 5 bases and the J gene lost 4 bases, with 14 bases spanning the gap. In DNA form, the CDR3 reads TGCAGCGTTTTAACAGGAAAATCAGAGACCCAGTACTTC. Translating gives CSVLTGKSETQYF.

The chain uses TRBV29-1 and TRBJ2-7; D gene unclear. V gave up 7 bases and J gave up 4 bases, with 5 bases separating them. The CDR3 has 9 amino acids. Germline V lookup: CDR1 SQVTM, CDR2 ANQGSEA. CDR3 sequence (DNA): TGCAGCGCCACATACGAGCAGTACTTC. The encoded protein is CSATYEQYF.

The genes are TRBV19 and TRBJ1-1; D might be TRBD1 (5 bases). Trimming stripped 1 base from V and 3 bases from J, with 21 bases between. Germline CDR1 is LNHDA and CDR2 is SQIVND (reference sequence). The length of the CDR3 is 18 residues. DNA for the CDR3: TGTGCCAGTAGTATAGTCGGCAGGGTCTCGGGTTTGGACACTGAAGCTTTCTTT. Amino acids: CASSIVGRVSGLDTEAFF. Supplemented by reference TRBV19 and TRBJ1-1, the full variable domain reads DGGITQSPKYLFRKEGQNVTLSCEQNLNHDAMYWYRQDPGQGLRLIYYSQIVNDFQKGDIAEGYSVSREKKESFPLTVTSAQKNPTAFYLCASSIVGRVSGLDTEAFFGQGTRLTVV.

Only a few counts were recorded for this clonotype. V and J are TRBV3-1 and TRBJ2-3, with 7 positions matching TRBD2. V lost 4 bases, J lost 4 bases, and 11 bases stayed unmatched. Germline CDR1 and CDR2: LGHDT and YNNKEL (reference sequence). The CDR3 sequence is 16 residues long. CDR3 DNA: TGTGCCAGCAGCCGCCGACGAGCGGGATCTCCAGATACGCAGTATTTT. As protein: CASSRRRAGSPDTQYF.

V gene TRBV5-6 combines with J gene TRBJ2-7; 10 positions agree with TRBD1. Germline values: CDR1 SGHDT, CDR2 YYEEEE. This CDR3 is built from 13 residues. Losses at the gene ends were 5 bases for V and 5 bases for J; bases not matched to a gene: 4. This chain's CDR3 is CASSWDRGNEQYF. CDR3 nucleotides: TGTGCCAGCAGTTGGGACAGGGGAAACGAGCAGTACTTC.

The CDR3 bases are TGCAGTGCTGCAGCGGATAATGAAAAACTGTTTTTT. It specifies CSAAADNEKLFF. The chain carries TRBV20-1 and TRBJ1-4; D gene ambiguous. The length of the CDR3 is 12 residues. Trimming cost V 5 bases and J 4 bases, with 8 bases left between them. In germline, CDR1 is DFQATT, CDR2 SNEGSKA (reference sequence).

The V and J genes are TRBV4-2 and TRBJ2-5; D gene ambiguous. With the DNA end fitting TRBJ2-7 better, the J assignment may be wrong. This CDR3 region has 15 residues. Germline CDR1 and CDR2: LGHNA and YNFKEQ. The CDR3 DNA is TGTGCCAGCAGCCAAGATTCGGTAGTTTCTCGCGAGCAGTACTTC. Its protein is CASSQDSVVSREQYF.

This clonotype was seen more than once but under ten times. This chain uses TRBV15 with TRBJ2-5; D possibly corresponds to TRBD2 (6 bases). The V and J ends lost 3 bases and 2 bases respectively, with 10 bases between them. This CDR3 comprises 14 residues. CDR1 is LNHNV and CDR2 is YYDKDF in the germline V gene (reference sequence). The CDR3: CATSRDYLQETQYF. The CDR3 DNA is TGTGCCACCAGCAGGGACTATCTACAAGAGACCCAGTACTTC.

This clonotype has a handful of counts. The CDR3 DNA reads TGCAGCGTTGATTTTCACAGCTCCGGGGAGCTGTTTTTT. Protein sequence: CSVDFHSSGELFF. The rearrangement links TRBV29-1 to TRBJ2-2; D remains unclear. This CDR3 is 13 amino acids long. Germline V gene data show CDR1 as SQVTM and CDR2 as ANQGSEA. The ends were cut back, 3 bases at V and 6 bases at J, with 11 bases in the middle.

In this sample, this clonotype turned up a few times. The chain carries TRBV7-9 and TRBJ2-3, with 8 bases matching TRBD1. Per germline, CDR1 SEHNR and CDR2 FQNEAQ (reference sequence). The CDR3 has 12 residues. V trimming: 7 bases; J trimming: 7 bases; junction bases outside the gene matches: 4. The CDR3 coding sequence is TGTGCCAGCACCGACAGGGGATATACGCAGTATTTT. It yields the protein CASTDRGYTQYF.

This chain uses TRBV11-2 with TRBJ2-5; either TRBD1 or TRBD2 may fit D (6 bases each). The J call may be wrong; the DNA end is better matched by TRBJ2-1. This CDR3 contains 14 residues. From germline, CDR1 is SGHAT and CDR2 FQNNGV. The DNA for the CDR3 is TGTGCCAGCAGCGAAGACCGGGGGCGACTTGAGCAGTTCTTC. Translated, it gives CASSEDRGRLEQFF.